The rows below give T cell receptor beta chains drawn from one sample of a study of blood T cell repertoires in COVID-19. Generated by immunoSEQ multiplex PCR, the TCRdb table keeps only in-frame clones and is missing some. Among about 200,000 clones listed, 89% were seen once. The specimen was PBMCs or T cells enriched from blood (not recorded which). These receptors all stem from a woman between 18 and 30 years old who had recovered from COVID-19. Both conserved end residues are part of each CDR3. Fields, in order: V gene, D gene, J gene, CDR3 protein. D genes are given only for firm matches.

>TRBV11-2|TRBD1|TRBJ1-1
CASSSRATGVEAFF
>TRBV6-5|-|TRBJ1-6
CASSQVRGYNSPLHF
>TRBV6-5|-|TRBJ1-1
CASTTRGGTEAFF
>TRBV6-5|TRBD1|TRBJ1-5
CASSLTGGINQPQHF
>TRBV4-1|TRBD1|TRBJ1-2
CASSREPGTGAGLYGYTF
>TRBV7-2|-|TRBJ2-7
CASSLMGDEQYF
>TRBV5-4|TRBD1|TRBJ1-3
CASSLDAGTANTIYF
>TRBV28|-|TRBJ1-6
CASRYRYNSPLHF
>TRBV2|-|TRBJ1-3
CASSDWGGSGNTIYF
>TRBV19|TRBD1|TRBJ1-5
CASRKTGGNQPQHF
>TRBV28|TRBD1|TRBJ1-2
CASIDRGPYGYTF
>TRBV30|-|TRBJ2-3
CAWSVAGTTDTQYF
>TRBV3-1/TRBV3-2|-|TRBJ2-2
CASSQVPGFELFF
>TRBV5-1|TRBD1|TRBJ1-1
CASSLLNTGVGTEAFF
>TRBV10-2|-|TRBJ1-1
CASSNPTGRNTEAFF
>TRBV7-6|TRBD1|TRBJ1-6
CASSLSNRGDSPLHF
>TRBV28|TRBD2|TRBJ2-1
CASSSTSGGARDEQFF
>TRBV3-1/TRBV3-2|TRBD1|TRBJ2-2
CASSQGTGGSGELFF
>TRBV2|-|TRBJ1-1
CASSADLNTEAFF
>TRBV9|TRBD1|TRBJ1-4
CASSIGTGISEKLFF
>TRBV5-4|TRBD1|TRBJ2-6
CASKNRGHLNGANVLTF
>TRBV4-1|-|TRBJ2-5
CASRRYRENFQETQYF
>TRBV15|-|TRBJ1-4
CATSRERASKIDGEREKLFF
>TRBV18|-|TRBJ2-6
CASSPRRGSGANVLTF
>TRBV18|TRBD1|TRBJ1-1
CASSPGQGSYTEAFF
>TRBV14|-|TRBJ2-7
CASSSLNQDSYEQYF
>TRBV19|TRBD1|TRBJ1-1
CASSGQGVDTEAFF
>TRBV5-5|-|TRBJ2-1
CASSLMWGGLGNNEQFF
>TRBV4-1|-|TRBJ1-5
CASSQGVNQPQHF
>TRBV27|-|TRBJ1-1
CASSRPLGGARDTEAFF
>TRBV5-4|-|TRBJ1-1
CASSFRGLIHGNTEAFF
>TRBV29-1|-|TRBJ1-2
CSVYRDGYTF
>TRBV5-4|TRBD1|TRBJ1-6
CASSRGGRGDSPLHF
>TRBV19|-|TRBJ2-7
CASSIAGYYEQYF
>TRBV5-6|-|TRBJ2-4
CASSSAGKNIQYF
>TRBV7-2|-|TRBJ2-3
CASSSLQGLQDTQYF
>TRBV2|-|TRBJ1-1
CASSEGITGIGEAFF
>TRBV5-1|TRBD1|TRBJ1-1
CASSSAGGRTEAFF
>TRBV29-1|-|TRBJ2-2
CSVDRAGELFF
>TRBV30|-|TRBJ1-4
CAWALVATNEKLFF
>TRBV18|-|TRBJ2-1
CASSRLLNGNEQFF
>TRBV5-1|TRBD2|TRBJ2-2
CASSLLAGGHGELFF
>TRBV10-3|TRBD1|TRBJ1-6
CAIRGTGNSPLHF
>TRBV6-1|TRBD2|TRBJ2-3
CASSEVGGGGSDTQYF
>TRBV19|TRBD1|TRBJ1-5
CASREWTGGGQPQHF
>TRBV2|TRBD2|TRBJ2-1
CASVREAARNEQFF
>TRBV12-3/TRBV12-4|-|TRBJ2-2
CASSLYGELFF
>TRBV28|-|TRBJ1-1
CASSFSTMNTEAFF
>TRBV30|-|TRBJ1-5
CAWSLQGYSNQPQHF
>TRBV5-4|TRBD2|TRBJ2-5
CASSGGLADQETQYF
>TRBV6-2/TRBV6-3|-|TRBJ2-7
CASSVGESYEQYF